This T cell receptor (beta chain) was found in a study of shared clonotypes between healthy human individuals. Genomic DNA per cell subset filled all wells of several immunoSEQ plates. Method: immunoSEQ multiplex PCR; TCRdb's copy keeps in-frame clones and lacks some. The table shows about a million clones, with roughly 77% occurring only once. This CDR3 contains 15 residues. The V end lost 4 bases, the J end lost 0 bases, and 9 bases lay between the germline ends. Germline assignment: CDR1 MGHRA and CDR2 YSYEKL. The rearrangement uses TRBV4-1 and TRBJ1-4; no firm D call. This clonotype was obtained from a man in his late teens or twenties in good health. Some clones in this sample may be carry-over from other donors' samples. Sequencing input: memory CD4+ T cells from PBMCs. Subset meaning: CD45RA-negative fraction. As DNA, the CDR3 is TGCGCCAGCAGCCCCAGCCCTGCAACTAATGAAAAACTGTTTTTT. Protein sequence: CASSPSPATNEKLFF.